The 26 T cell receptor beta chains given below trace back to one sample, sequenced in a study of cytomegalovirus exposure and HLA in healthy donors. PCR used 60 Vbeta primers and 13 Jbeta primers. Clones were read by immunoSEQ multiplex PCR, and TCRdb kept only the in-frame ones, dropping some. The sample yields around 100,000 clones, 81% seen once. The sequencing input was PBMCs. The receptors originated from a man aged 35-49 years in good health and CMV-seropositive.

V usage is TRBV9 and J usage is TRBJ2-2, with TRBD2 identical over 7 bases. There are 16 residues in the CDR3. Unmatched junction bases numbered 2, after V lost 0 bases and J lost 0 bases. Germline assignment: CDR1 SGDLS and CDR2 YYNGEE. CDR3 in amino acids: CASSVATSANTGELFF. In DNA form, the CDR3 reads TGTGCCAGCAGCGTAGCTACTAGCGCGAACACCGGGGAGCTGTTTTTT. The full variable domain, its missing parts supplied by reference TRBV9 and TRBJ2-2, is DSGVTQTPKHLITATGQRVTLRCSPRSGDLSVYWYQQSLDQGLQFLIQYYNGEERAKGNILERFSAQQFPDLHSELNLSSLELGDSALYFCASSVATSANTGELFFGEGSRLTVL.

In this sample, this clone turned up a few times. This chain connects TRBV28 to TRBJ2-1; TRBD2 agrees at 8 bases. The length of the CDR3 is 15 residues. Germline V gene lookup returns CDR1 MDHEN and CDR2 SYDVKM. J lost 3 bases, V lost 7 bases, and 8 bases had no gene match. DNA of the CDR3: TGTGCCAGCACCCCATTTGCGGGAGGCTACAATGAGCAGTTCTTC. This gives the protein CASTPFAGGYNEQFF.

This chain joins TRBV7-9 and TRBJ2-1, with D uncertain. The CDR3 has 12 amino acids. Per germline, CDR1 SEHNR and CDR2 FQNEAQ (reference sequence). Trimming pared 5 bases from V and 4 bases from J, leaving 6 bases between. As DNA, the CDR3 is TGTGCCAGCAGCGCGAAGTACAATGAGCAGTTCTTC. The encoded protein is CASSAKYNEQFF. The complete variable domain, with remaining parts taken from reference TRBV7-9 and TRBJ2-1, reads DTGVSQNPRHKITKRGQNVTFRCDPISEHNRLYWYRQTLGQGPEFLTYFQNEAQLEKSRLLSDRFSAERPKGSFSTLEIQRTEQGDSAMYLCASSAKYNEQFFGPGTRLTVL.

The table lists this clone with a count of one. The genes are TRBV5-6 and TRBJ1-6; 9 positions agree with TRBD1. This CDR3 region has 16 residues. V shed 2 bases, J shed 6 bases, and the junction held 6 bases outside the gene matches. Germline V gives CDR1 SGHDT, CDR2 YYEEEE. CDR3 protein: CASSFIRDRANSPLHF. The CDR3, as DNA: TGTGCCAGCAGCTTCATCCGGGACAGGGCTAATTCACCCCTCCACTTT.

The V and J genes are TRBV7-8 and TRBJ1-3; the D is unclear. CDR3 size: 13 residues. With 3 bases removed from V and 8 bases from J, the gap between germline ends came to 11 bases. Germline CDR1 reads SGHVS; CDR2 reads FQNEAQ. The CDR3: CASSFIVEDTIYF. The CDR3 nucleotides read TGTGCCAGCAGCTTTATTGTCGAGGACACCATATATTTT.

V usage is TRBV7-2 and J usage is TRBJ2-1, with TRBD1 matching 7 bases. After removal of 1 base from V and 14 bases from J, the junction contained 8 bases not matched to a gene. Germline CDR1 reads SGHTA; CDR2 reads FQGNSA. The CDR3 loop spans 13 amino acids. CDR3 region: CASSLVEETGKFF. As DNA, the CDR3 is TGTGCCAGCAGCTTAGTAGAGGAGACAGGGAAGTTCTTC. Full variable domain (rest looked up from reference TRBV7-2 and TRBJ2-1): GAGVSQSPSNKVTEKGKDVELRCDPISGHTALYWYRQSLGQGLEFLIYFQGNSAPDKSGLPSDRFSAERTGGSVSTLTIQRTQQEDSAVYLCASSLVEETGKFFGPGTRLTVL.

Worth noting for this clone: Germline and junction disagree at one end, which may indicate a read error. This chain links TRBV9 with TRBJ2-6; TRBD1 matches 9 bases. The CDR3 extends over 17 amino acids. From germline, CDR1 is SGDLS and CDR2 YYNGEE. The DNA for the CDR3 is TGTGCCAGCAGCCCTGGGACAGGGTCTACAGGGGCCAACGGCCTGACTTTC. It is translated as CASSPGTGSTGANGLTF.

CDR3 region: CATSRGDVTPGEQYF. The CDR3 DNA is TGTGCCACCAGCAGAGGCGACGTCACACCGGGCGAGCAGTACTTC. V is TRBV15 and J is TRBJ2-7; D unclear. CDR3 length: 15 residues. Germline V gene sequence: CDR1 LNHNV, CDR2 YYDKDF (reference sequence). The V gene lost 1 base and the J gene lost 6 bases, with 16 bases spanning the gap. Complete variable domain (other parts from reference TRBV15 and TRBJ2-7): DAMVIQNPRYQVTQFGKPVTLSCSQTLNHNVMYWYQQKSSQAPKLLFHYYDKDFNNEADTPDNFQSRRPNTSFCFLDIRSPGLGDTAMYLCATSRGDVTPGEQYFGPGTRLTVT.

This chain joins TRBV7-9 and TRBJ2-3, with a weak D call TRBD2 (5 bases). The germline V and J ends were trimmed by 1 base and 3 bases, with 14 bases remaining between them. The CDR3 covers 16 residues. CDR1 is SEHNR and CDR2 is FQNEAQ in the germline V gene (reference sequence). CDR3 sequence reads: CASSLVDGRGTDTQYF. The CDR3 coding sequence is TGTGCCAGCAGCTTAGTGGATGGGAGAGGGACAGATACGCAGTATTTT. The variable domain in full, with the rest retrieved from reference TRBV7-9 and TRBJ2-3, is DTGVSQNPRHKITKRGQNVTFRCDPISEHNRLYWYRQTLGQGPEFLTYFQNEAQLEKSRLLSDRFSAERPKGSFSTLEIQRTEQGDSAMYLCASSLVDGRGTDTQYFGPGTRLTVL.

The rearrangement links TRBV6-5 to TRBJ2-1, with D perhaps matching TRBD1 (6 bases). This CDR3 is 13 amino acids long. V gave up 6 bases and J gave up 4 bases, with 10 bases separating them. Germline-derived CDR1 and CDR2 are MNHEY and SVGAGI. The CDR3, as DNA: TGTGCCAGCAGGACGGACAGTTACAATGAGCAGTTCTTC. It translates to CASRTDSYNEQFF.

This sequence joins TRBV5-5 and TRBJ1-5, with 9 bases aligning to TRBD1. The length of the CDR3 is 14 residues. The J segment lost 11 bases and the V segment lost 3 bases, leaving 9 bases of the junction unmatched. From germline, CDR1 is SGHKS and CDR2 YYEKEE (reference sequence). CDR3 coding DNA: TGTGCCAGCAGCTCCGGGACAGGGAGTTCCGCCCAGCATTTT. Protein product: CASSSGTGSSAQHF.

The chain couples TRBV7-9 to TRBJ1-2; tentative D call: TRBD1 (5 bases). V was cut by 0 bases and J by 11 bases, with 10 bases left in between. The CDR3 has 12 residues. CDR1 and CDR2 (germline): SEHNR, FQNEAQ (reference sequence). CDR3 sequence: CASSLAPGMYTF. CDR3 DNA sequence: TGTGCCAGCAGCTTAGCGCCAGGGATGTACACCTTC.

This chain connects TRBV6-1 to TRBJ2-7, with 7 bases lining up with TRBD1. J gave up 4 bases and V 5 bases, and 8 bases lay outside the gene matches. The germline V gene has CDR1 MNHNS and CDR2 SASEGT. CDR3 length: 14 amino acids. This CDR3 is CASSNRDRSYEQYF. The CDR3 DNA is TGTGCCAGCAGTAACCGGGACAGATCATACGAGCAGTACTTC.

This chain joins TRBV6-5 and TRBJ1-1; 10 nucleotides line up with TRBD1. Germline V CDR1 and CDR2: MNHEY, SVGAGI. This CDR3 has 15 residues. The ends lost 2 bases at V and 2 bases at J; junction bases unmatched: 2. The CDR3 protein is CASSYDRGRNTEAFF. The CDR3 nucleotides read TGTGCCAGCAGTTACGACAGGGGGCGCAACACTGAAGCTTTCTTT.

This clone showed up just once. This sequence joins TRBV19 and TRBJ2-2; 9 nucleotides agree with TRBD1. This CDR3 is 14 amino acids long. V gave up 6 bases and J gave up 4 bases; unmatched junction bases: 3. Germline CDR1 reads LNHDA; CDR2 reads SQIVND (reference sequence). CDR3 sequence (DNA): TGTGCCAGTAGGGACAGGGGTAGCACCGGGGAGCTGTTTTTT. Translation gives CASRDRGSTGELFF.

The J gene is TRBJ1-5, the V gene TRBV19; 7 bases agree with TRBD1. V trimming: 5 bases; J trimming: 1 base; junction bases outside the gene matches: 8. Germline-derived CDR1 and CDR2 are LNHDA and SQIVND (reference sequence). The CDR3 has 16 amino acids. The CDR3 sequence is CASSRGQGGSNQPQHF. CDR3 DNA sequence: TGTGCCAGTAGTCGAGGGCAGGGGGGAAGCAATCAGCCCCAGCATTTT.

The CDR3 DNA reads as TGTGCCAGCAGCGGAGGACGGGCACAAGGGAGGTACACCTTC. This sequence encodes CASSGGRAQGRYTF. V is TRBV9 and J is TRBJ1-2; no reliable D call. Trimming removed 3 bases at V and 11 bases at J, with 20 bases between. Looked up from germline, CDR1 is SGDLS and CDR2 is YYNGEE. This CDR3 is 14 amino acids long.

The gene calls are TRBV7-9 and TRBJ2-1; 10 positions agree with TRBD2. Looked up from germline, CDR1 is SEHNR and CDR2 is FQNEAQ (reference sequence). The CDR3 consists of 15 residues. Trimming took 2 bases from V and 8 from J; bases not matched to a gene: 6. CDR3 in DNA: TGTGCCAGCAGCTTAAGGACTAGCGGTTTGGATGAGCAGTTCTTC. Translating gives CASSLRTSGLDEQFF.

The genes are TRBV7-8 and TRBJ1-5; D unclear. The CDR3 extends over 15 amino acids. The V gene lost 1 base and the J gene lost 3 bases, with 10 bases spanning the gap. From germline, CDR1 is SGHVS and CDR2 FQNEAQ. The DNA of the CDR3 is TGTGCCAGCAGCTTAGAAGCGGGGATCAATCAGCCCCAGCATTTT. This sequence encodes CASSLEAGINQPQHF.

V usage is TRBV4-1 and J usage is TRBJ1-1, with TRBD1 identical over 7 bases. This CDR3 region has 15 residues. Germline values: CDR1 MGHRA, CDR2 YSYEKL. V was pared by 0 bases and J by 0 bases, with 1 base of the junction left unmatched. Here the CDR3 reads CASSQDGTVNTEAFF. DNA for the CDR3: TGCGCCAGCAGCCAAGATGGGACAGTGAACACTGAAGCTTTCTTT.

J is TRBJ2-2 and V is TRBV15; possibly TRBD2 for D (6 bases). Per the germline V gene, CDR1 is LNHNV and CDR2 is YYDKDF (reference sequence). V shed 5 bases and J shed 1 base, with 8 bases lying between them. The CDR3 has 14 amino acids. CDR3 amino acids: CATSGTLNTGELFF. CDR3 nucleotide sequence: TGTGCCACCAGCGGGACTTTGAACACCGGGGAGCTGTTTTTT.

The chain carries TRBV27 and TRBJ1-1; 8 nucleotides match TRBD1. The J segment lost 4 bases and the V segment lost 3 bases, leaving 4 bases of the junction unmatched. This CDR3 has 14 amino acids. CDR1 is MNHEY, CDR2 SMNVEV, per germline (reference sequence). The CDR3 protein is CASSFSGGTTEAFF. Here the CDR3 DNA reads TGTGCCAGCAGTTTTTCAGGGGGCACCACTGAAGCTTTCTTT.

The V call is TRBV6-1, the J call TRBJ1-5; weak D call: TRBD1 (5 bases). The CDR3 runs to 14 residues. Trimming pared 6 bases from V and 0 bases from J, leaving 9 bases between. The germline gives CDR1 MNHNS, CDR2 SASEGT. The CDR3 nucleotides are TGTGCCAGCAGCGGGGGGTATAGCAATCAGCCCCAGCATTTT. Protein sequence: CASSGGYSNQPQHF.

The V and J genes are TRBV13 and TRBJ1-1; 11 bases line up with TRBD1. The length of the CDR3 is 15 residues. Per germline, CDR1 PRHDT and CDR2 FYEKMQ (reference sequence). V dropped 2 bases and J dropped 10; count of bases not matched to a gene: 9. Here the CDR3 reads CASSLFSDRGRGAFF. As DNA, the CDR3 is TGTGCCAGCAGCTTATTTTCGGACAGGGGGCGGGGAGCTTTCTTT.

This clone appeared a single time. The chain uses TRBV14 and TRBJ2-1; TRBD2 matches 9 bases. Trimming cost V 2 bases and J 4 bases; bases outside gene matches: 6. Germline CDR1 and CDR2: SGHDN and FVKESK. CDR3 size: 16 residues. The CDR3 here is CASSQIATSGYNEQFF. The CDR3 DNA reads as TGTGCCAGCAGCCAAATTGCGACTAGCGGTTACAATGAGCAGTTCTTC.

The chain combines TRBV11-3 with TRBJ2-3; 8 bases agree with TRBD1. The CDR3 is 13 residues long. CDR1 and CDR2 (germline): SGHNT, YENEEA. The ends lost 5 bases at V and 6 bases at J; junction bases unmatched: 4. For the CDR3, the DNA is TGTGCCAGCAGCGGGAACAGGGGGGATACGCAGTATTTT. It is translated as CASSGNRGDTQYF.